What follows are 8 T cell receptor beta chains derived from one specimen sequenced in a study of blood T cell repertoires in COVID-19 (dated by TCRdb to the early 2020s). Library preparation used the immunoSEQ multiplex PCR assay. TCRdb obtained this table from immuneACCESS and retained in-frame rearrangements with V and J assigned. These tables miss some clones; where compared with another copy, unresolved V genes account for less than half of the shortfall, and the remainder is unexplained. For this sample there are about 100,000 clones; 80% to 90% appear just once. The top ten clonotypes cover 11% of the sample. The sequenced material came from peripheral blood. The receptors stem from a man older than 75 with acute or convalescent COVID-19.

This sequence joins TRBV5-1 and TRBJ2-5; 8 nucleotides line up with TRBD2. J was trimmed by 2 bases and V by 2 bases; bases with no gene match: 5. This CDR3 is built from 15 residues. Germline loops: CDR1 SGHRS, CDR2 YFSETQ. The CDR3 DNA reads TGCGCCAGCAGCTTAACGGGGGGGAGGCAAGAGACCCAGTACTTC. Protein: CASSLTGGRQETQYF. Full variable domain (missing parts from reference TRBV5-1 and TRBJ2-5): KAGVTQTPRYLIKTRGQQVTLSCSPISGHRSVSWYQQTPGQGLQFLFEYFSETQRNKGNFPGRFSGRQFSNSRSEMNVSTLELGDSALYLCASSLTGGRQETQYFGPGTRLLVL.

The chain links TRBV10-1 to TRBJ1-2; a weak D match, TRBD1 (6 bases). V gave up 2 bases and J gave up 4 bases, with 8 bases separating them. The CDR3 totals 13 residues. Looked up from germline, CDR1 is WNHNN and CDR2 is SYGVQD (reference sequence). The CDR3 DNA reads TGCGCCAGCAGTGAGGACAGGCGCTATGGCTACACCTTC. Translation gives CASSEDRRYGYTF.

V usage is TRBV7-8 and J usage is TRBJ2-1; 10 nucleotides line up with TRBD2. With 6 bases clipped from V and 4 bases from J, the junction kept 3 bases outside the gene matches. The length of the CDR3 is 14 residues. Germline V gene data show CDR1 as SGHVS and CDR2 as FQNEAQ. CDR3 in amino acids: CASRLAGEYNEQFF. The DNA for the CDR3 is TGTGCCAGCAGGCTAGCGGGAGAGTACAATGAGCAGTTCTTC.

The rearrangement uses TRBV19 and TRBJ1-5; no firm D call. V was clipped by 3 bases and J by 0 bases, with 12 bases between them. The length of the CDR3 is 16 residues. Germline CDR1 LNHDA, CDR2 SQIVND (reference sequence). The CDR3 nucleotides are TGTGCCAGTAGTATGCGGGGTCGCTTTAGCAATCAGCCCCAGCATTTT. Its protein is CASSMRGRFSNQPQHF. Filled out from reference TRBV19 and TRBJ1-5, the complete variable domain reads DGGITQSPKYLFRKEGQNVTLSCEQNLNHDAMYWYRQDPGQGLRLIYYSQIVNDFQKGDIAEGYSVSREKKESFPLTVTSAQKNPTAFYLCASSMRGRFSNQPQHFGDGTRLSIL.

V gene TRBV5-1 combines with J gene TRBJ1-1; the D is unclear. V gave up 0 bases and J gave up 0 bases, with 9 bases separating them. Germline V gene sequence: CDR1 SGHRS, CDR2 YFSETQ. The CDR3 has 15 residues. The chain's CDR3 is CASSLAGYMNTEAFF. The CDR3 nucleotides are TGCGCCAGCAGCTTGGCCGGGTACATGAACACTGAAGCTTTCTTT.

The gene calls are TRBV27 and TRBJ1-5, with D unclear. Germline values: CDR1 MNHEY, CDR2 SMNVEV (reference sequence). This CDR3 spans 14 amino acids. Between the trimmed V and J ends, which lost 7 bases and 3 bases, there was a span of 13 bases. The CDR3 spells CASIHTRDNQPQHF. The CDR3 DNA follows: TGTGCCAGCATCCACACGAGGGACAATCAGCCCCAGCATTTT.

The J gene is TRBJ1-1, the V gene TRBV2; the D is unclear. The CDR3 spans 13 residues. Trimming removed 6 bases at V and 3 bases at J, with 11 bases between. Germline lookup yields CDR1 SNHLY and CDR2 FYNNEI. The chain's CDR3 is CASSAYLDTEAFF. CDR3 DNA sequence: TGTGCCAGCAGCGCTTACTTGGACACTGAAGCTTTCTTT. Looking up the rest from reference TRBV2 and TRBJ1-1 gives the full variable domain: EPEVTQTPSHQVTQMGQEVILRCVPISNHLYFYWYRQILGQKVEFLVSFYNNEISEKSEIFDDQFSVERPDGSNFTLKIRSTKLEDSAMYFCASSAYLDTEAFFGQGTRLTVV.

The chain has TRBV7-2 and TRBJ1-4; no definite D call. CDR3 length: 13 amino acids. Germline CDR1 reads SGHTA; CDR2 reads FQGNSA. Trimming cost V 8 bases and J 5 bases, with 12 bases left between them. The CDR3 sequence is CASAGSGNEKLFF. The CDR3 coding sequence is TGTGCCAGCGCGGGTAGTGGGAATGAAAAACTGTTTTTT.